This T cell receptor beta chain was identified in a study of radiotherapy plus CTLA-4 blockade in lung cancer. Study details: The study recorded objective responses in roughly 20% of patients and disease control in around 33%.

Patients with chemo-refractory metastatic non-small-cell lung cancer received focal radiation plus CTLA-4 blockade with ipilimumab. Assay used: immunoSEQ multiplex PCR; TCRdb lists only in-frame clones, some missing. The data contain about 51,000 clones, 77% of them seen just once; the ten biggest clones take up over 2%. Germline loops: CDR1 SGDLS, CDR2 YYNGEE. V was shortened by 0 bases and J by 8 bases, with 8 bases between the two germline ends. The CDR3 extends over 12 amino acids. This rearrangement joins TRBV9 to TRBJ1-2, with D possibly TRBD1 on 5 matching bases. This clonotype was obtained from a human donor with non-small cell lung cancer whose response to radiotherapy plus ipilimumab could not be evaluated. The sample was peripheral blood, taken from a patient treated with radiotherapy plus ipilimumab. The CDR3 bases are TGTGCCAGCAGCGTAGCCAGGGAAGGCTACACCTTC. It is translated as CASSVAREGYTF.